The T cell receptor beta chain under discussion was sequenced for a study of somatic mutations in cytotoxic T cells in rheumatoid arthritis. Across the study: Patient blood, 30 ml in EDTA, was obtained immediately after diagnosis and prior to the start of any treatment.

To note about this clone: Antigen: not known.

Findings and limits, study-wide: In about an eighth of the roughly 60 patients, the largest CD8+ clone exceeded 20% of CD8+ cells. The slight TRBV07 underrepresentation in rheumatoid arthritis patients was not adjusted for multiple comparisons.

Repertoires were generated with immunoSEQ multiplex PCR, while TCRdb's copy carries only in-frame clones and drops some. The repertoire holds 9,000 to 13,000 clones, with approximately 86% as singletons. CDR1 is SNHLY and CDR2 is FYNNEI in the germline V gene. The CDR3 totals 13 residues. V gave up 3 bases and J gave up 6 bases, with 6 bases separating them. This TCR was sampled from an adult with rheumatoid arthritis. The chain links TRBV2 to TRBJ1-6; unclear D gene. Sequencing was performed on CD8+ T cells sorted from blood. This chain's CDR3 is CASSELLNSPLHF. The CDR3 DNA follows: TGTGCCAGCAGTGAGCTTCTTAATTCACCCCTCCACTTT.